The rows below give T cell receptor beta chains drawn from one sample of a study of blood T cell repertoires in COVID-19. This table comes from immunoSEQ multiplex PCR, and its TCRdb copy is limited to in-frame clones, with some not included. Of hundreds of thousands of clones listed, 87% were seen once; the top ten hold roughly 1%. Input material: PBMCs or T cells enriched from blood (not recorded which). The receptors shown here come from a woman in her 30s who had recovered from COVID-19. Each CDR3 is given with its conserved first and last residue. D genes are given only for firm matches. Clone size, where shown, is once, few, many, or a class for clones that have expanded.

V gene	clone size	D gene	J gene	CDR3 protein	CDR3 DNA
TRBV19	few	.	TRBJ1-1	CASSIDRDHTEAFF	TGTGCCAGTAGTATAGACAGGGATCACACTGAAGCTTTCTTT
TRBV29-1	.	TRBD1	TRBJ1-5	CSVGQGDNQPQHF	TGCAGCGTTGGACAGGGGGACAATCAGCCCCAGCATTTT
TRBV29-1	.	.	TRBJ1-2	CSVDGPWGGKNGYTF	TGCAGCGTTGATGGGCCCTGGGGGGGAAAAAATGGCTACACCTTC
TRBV5-6	many	.	TRBJ1-2	CASTGERRANYGYTF	TGTGCCAGCACCGGGGAGCGGAGGGCTAACTATGGCTACACCTTC
TRBV28	.	.	TRBJ2-2	CASRQGTGELFF	TGTGCCAGCAGACAGGGTACCGGGGAGCTGTTTTTT
TRBV4-2	few	.	TRBJ1-6	CASSPPREGDSPLHF	TGTGCCAGCAGCCCCCCTAGAGAAGGCGATTCACCCCTCCACTTT
TRBV3-1/TRBV3-2	.	TRBD1	TRBJ2-1	CASRHDRGPYNEQFF	TGTGCCAGCAGGCACGACAGGGGTCCCTACAATGAGCAGTTCTTC
TRBV7-2	.	.	TRBJ1-3	CASIMSATGNTIYF	TGTGCCAGCATCATGAGTGCTACTGGAAACACCATATATTTT
TRBV19	.	.	TRBJ1-3	CATSGSSGNTIYF	TGTGCCACGAGCGGGAGCTCTGGAAACACCATATATTTT
TRBV2	.	.	TRBJ1-6	CASRVEGAQYSPLHF	TGTGCCAGCAGAGTTGAAGGGGCCCAATATTCACCCCTCCACTTT